Following are 10 T cell receptor beta chains from one sample sequenced in a study of post-analysis software for immune sequencing data. Study-wide results and limits: In patients, about five TRBV segments were more frequent than in controls, with TRBV5-6, TRBV5-1 and TRBV20-1 among them.

cDNA libraries for TCR beta contained unique molecular identifiers. TCRdb passed the PCR reads through MiXCR, listing each CDR3 protein once. Among approximately 660,000 distinct CDR3 sequences listed, 59% were seen once. No cognate antigen is known for these TCRs. Sample: blood. These receptors all come from a girl aged 2 to 10 with multiple sclerosis.

This chain joins TRBV27 and TRBJ2-7, with 8 bases fitting TRBD2. Trimming removed 10 bases from V and 2 bases from J; junction bases left unmatched: 19. The CDR3 has 17 residues. Germline CDR1 is MNHEY and CDR2 is SMNVEV (reference sequence). The CDR3 region is CATSSGRIPSRPYEQYF. CDR3 bases: TGTGCCACTTCAAGCGGGAGAATACCTAGCCGACCCTACGAGCAGTACTTC.

This chain joins TRBV20-1 and TRBJ2-1; possible D gene TRBD1, 5 bases. Deletions cut 1 base from V and 5 bases from J, with 12 bases between. Germline lookup yields CDR1 DFQATT and CDR2 SNEGSKA (reference sequence). The CDR3 is 14 residues long. The CDR3 reads CSARGRVSDNEQFF. The CDR3 DNA reads as TGCAGTGCTAGAGGCAGGGTGTCAGACAATGAGCAGTTCTTC.

The chain carries TRBV4-3 and TRBJ2-1, with TRBD2 matching 9 bases. Germline V gene data show CDR1 as LGHNA and CDR2 as YSLEER. V shed 0 bases, J shed 7 bases, and the junction held 7 bases outside the gene matches. The CDR3 has 16 amino acids. The CDR3, as DNA: TGCGCCAGCAGCCAAGATGCGGGGGGGCTTGGTAATGAGCAGTTCTTC. Translation gives CASSQDAGGLGNEQFF.

The CDR3 nucleotides read TGCGCCAGCAGCTTCTCTCCGCTAGCGGGAAATGAGCAGTTCTTC. Its protein is CASSFSPLAGNEQFF. This rearrangement joins TRBV5-1 to TRBJ2-1; 9 nucleotides agree with TRBD2. The trim removed 2 bases at V and 7 bases at J, leaving 7 bases unmatched. Per germline, CDR1 SGHRS and CDR2 YFSETQ. The CDR3 has 15 residues.

This clonotype was detected a few times. CDR3 region: CASSRQGSKNIQYF. The CDR3 DNA sequence: TGTGCCAGCAGCCGCCAGGGTTCCAAAAACATTCAGTACTTC. The chain links TRBV5-7 to TRBJ2-4; D is perhaps TRBD1 (5 bases). TRBV5-7 is known as an ORF, though its function is uncertain. V lost 4 bases, J lost 2 bases, and 10 bases lay in between. The CDR3 consists of 14 residues.

This chain links TRBV7-2 with TRBJ1-2, with a possible D match to TRBD1 (6 bases). Trimming removed 0 bases at V and 6 bases at J, with 20 bases between. CDR3 length: 17 residues. Germline lookup yields CDR1 SGHTA and CDR2 FQGNSA. The CDR3: CASSLARGGTLFHGYTF. DNA of the CDR3: TGTGCCAGCAGCTTAGCCCGGGGGGGCACGTTATTCCATGGCTACACCTTC. The full variable domain, rest sourced from reference TRBV7-2 and TRBJ1-2, is GAGVSQSPSNKVTEKGKDVELRCDPISGHTALYWYRQSLGQGLEFLIYFQGNSAPDKSGLPSDRFSAERTGGSVSTLTIQRTQQEDSAVYLCASSLARGGTLFHGYTFGSGTRLTVV.

For the CDR3, the DNA is TGCGCCAGCAGCTTGAAACAGATGGGCCTAGCGGGAGCAGATACGCAGTATTTT. Translation gives CASSLKQMGLAGADTQYF. This sequence joins TRBV5-1 and TRBJ2-3; TRBD2 matches at 10 bases. CDR3 size: 18 residues. Losses at the gene ends were 1 base for V and 4 bases for J; bases not matched to a gene: 12. The germline V gene encodes CDR1 SGHRS and CDR2 YFSETQ.

This clonotype was counted only a few times. The genes are TRBV29-1 and TRBJ2-1; D ambiguous. Trimming stripped 5 bases from V and 7 bases from J, with 18 bases between. There are 14 residues in the CDR3. Germline CDR1 SQVTM, CDR2 ANQGSEA. This chain's CDR3 is CSVRHSNLGNEQFF. DNA for the CDR3: TGCAGCGTTCGGCACAGCAACCTCGGAAATGAGCAGTTCTTC.

The chain joins TRBV5-1 to TRBJ1-2, with TRBD1 matching 8 bases. Germline trimming cut 4 bases from V and 5 bases from J; bases unmatched to any gene: 7. The CDR3 length is 14 residues. The germline V gene has CDR1 SGHRS and CDR2 YFSETQ. The CDR3 DNA follows: TGCGCCAGCAGCCCGACAGGGGAGGAGTATGGCTACACCTTC. Amino acid sequence: CASSPTGEEYGYTF.

CDR3 in amino acids: CSARDTSGRAFYEQYF. Here the CDR3 DNA reads TGCAGTGCTAGAGATACGAGCGGGAGGGCCTTCTACGAGCAGTACTTC. This sequence joins TRBV20-1 and TRBJ2-4; 10 bases match TRBD2. The J call may be in error: the DNA end matches TRBJ2-7 better. CDR1 is DFQATT and CDR2 is SNEGSKA in the germline V gene (reference sequence). This CDR3 spans 16 amino acids.